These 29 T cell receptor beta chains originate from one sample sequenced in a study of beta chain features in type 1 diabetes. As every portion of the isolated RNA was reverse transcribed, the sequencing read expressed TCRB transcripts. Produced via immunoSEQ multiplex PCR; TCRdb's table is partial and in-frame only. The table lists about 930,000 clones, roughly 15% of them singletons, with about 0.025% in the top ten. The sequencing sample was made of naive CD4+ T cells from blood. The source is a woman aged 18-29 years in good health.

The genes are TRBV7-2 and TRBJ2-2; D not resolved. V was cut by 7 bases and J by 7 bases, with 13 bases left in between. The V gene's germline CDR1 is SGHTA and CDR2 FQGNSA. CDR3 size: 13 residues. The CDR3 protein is CASKPPNLGELFF. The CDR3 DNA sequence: TGTGCCAGCAAGCCACCGAACCTCGGGGAGCTGTTTTTT.

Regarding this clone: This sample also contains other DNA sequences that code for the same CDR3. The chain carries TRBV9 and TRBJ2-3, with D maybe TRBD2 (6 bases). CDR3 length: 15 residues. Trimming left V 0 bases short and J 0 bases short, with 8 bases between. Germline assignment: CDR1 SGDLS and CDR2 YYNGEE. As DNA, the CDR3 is TGTGCCAGCAGCGTAGGCGGGGCCAGCACAGATACGCAGTATTTT. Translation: CASSVGGASTDTQYF.

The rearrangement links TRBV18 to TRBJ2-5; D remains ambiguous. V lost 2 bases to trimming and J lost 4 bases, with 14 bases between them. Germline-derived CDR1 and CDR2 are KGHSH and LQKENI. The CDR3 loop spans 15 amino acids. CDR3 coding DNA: TGTGCCAGCTCACCATCCACGAAGCTCCGAGAGACCCAGTACTTC. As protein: CASSPSTKLRETQYF.

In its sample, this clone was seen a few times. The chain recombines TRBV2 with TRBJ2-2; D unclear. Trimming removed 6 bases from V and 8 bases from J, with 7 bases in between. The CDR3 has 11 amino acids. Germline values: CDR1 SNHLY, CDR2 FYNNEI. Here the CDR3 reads CASSSSGELFF. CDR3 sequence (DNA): TGTGCCAGCAGCAGTTCTGGGGAGCTGTTTTTT.

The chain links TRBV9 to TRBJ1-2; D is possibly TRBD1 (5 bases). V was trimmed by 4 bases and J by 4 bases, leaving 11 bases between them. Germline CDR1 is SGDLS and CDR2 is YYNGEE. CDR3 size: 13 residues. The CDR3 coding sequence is TGTGCCAGCAGCCCTGGGACTTTCTATGGCTACACCTTC. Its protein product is CASSPGTFYGYTF.

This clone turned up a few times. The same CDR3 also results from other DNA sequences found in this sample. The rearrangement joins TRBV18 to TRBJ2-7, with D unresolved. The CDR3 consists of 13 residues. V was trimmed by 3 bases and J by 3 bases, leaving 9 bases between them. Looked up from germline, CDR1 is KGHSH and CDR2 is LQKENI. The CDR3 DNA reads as TGTGCCAGCTCACCGGCCGACGGCTACGAGCAGTACTTC. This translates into CASSPADGYEQYF.

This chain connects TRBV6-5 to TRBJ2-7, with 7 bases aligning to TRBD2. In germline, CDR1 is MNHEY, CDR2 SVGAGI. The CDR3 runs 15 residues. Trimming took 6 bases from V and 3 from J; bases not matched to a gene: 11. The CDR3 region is CASRLSSGRGYEQYF. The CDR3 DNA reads TGTGCCAGCAGGCTTTCTAGCGGAAGGGGCTACGAGCAGTACTTC.

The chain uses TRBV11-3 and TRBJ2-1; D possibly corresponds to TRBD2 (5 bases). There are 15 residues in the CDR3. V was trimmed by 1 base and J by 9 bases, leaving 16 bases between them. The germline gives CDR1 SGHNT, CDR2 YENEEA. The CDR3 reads CASSLGLTLVGEQFF. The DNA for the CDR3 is TGTGCCAGCAGCTTAGGGTTAACACTAGTCGGTGAGCAGTTCTTC.

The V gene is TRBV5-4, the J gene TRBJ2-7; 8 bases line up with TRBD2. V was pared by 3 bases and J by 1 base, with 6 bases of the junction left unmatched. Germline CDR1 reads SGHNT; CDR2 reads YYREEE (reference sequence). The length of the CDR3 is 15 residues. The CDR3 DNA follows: TGTGCCAGCAGCTCGCCGGGACTAGGGTCCTACGAGCAGTACTTC. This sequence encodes CASSSPGLGSYEQYF.

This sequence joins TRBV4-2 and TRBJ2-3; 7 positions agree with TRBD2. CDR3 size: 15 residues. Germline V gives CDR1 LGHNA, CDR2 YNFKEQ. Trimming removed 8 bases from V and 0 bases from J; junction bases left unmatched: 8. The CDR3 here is CASGPSGTSTDTQYF. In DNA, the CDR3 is TGTGCCAGCGGGCCTAGCGGCACTAGCACAGATACGCAGTATTTT.

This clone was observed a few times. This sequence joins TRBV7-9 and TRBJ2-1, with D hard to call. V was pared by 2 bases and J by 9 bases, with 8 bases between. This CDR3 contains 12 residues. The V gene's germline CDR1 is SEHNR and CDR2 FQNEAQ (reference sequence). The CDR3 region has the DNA TGTGCCAGCAGCTTACAAGCGACTGAGCAGTTCTTC. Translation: CASSLQATEQFF.

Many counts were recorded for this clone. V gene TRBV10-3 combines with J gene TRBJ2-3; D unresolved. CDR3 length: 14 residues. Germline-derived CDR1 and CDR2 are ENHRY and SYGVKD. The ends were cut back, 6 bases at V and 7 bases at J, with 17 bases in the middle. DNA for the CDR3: TGTGCCATCAGAGATACCGCGGCAATGAATACGCAGTATTTT. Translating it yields CAIRDTAAMNTQYF.

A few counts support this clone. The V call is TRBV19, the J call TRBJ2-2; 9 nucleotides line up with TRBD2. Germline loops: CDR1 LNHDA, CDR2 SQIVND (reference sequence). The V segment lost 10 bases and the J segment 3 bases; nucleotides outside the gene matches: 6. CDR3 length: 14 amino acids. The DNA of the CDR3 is TGTGCCACTCCGACTAGCGGATACACCGGGGAGCTGTTTTTT. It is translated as CATPTSGYTGELFF.

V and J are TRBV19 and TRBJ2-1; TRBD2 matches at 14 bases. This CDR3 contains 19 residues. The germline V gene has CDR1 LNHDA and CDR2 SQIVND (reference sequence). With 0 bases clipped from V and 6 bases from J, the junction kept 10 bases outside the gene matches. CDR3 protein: CASSIEYPRTSGRTNEQFF. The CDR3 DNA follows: TGTGCCAGTAGTATAGAGTACCCCCGGACTAGCGGGAGGACCAATGAGCAGTTCTTC. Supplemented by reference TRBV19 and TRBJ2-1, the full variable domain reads DGGITQSPKYLFRKEGQNVTLSCEQNLNHDAMYWYRQDPGQGLRLIYYSQIVNDFQKGDIAEGYSVSREKKESFPLTVTSAQKNPTAFYLCASSIEYPRTSGRTNEQFFGPGTRLTVL.

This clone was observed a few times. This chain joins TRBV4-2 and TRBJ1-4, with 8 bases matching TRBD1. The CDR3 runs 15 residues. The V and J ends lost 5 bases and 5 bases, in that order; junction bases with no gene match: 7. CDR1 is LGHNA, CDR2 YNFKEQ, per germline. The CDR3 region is CASSSGRDRNEKLFF. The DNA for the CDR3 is TGTGCCAGCAGCTCGGGACGGGACAGGAATGAAAAACTGTTTTTT.

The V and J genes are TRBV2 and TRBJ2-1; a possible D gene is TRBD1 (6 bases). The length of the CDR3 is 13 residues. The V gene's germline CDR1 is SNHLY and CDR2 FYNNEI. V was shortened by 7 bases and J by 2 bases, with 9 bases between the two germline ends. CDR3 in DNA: TGTGCCAGCACTCGGGACACCTACAATGAGCAGTTCTTC. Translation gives CASTRDTYNEQFF.

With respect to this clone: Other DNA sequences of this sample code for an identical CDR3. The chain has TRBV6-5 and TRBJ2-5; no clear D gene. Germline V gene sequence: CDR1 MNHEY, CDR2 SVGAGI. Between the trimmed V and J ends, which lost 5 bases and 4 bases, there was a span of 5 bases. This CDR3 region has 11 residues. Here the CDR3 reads CASSHGETQYF. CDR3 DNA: TGTGCCAGCAGTCACGGAGAGACCCAGTACTTC.

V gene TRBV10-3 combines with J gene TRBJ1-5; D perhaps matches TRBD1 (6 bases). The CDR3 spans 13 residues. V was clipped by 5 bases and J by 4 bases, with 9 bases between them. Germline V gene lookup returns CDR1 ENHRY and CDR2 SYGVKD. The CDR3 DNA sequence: TGTGCCATCAGTACAGGGCCTAATCAGCCCCAGCATTTT. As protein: CAISTGPNQPQHF.

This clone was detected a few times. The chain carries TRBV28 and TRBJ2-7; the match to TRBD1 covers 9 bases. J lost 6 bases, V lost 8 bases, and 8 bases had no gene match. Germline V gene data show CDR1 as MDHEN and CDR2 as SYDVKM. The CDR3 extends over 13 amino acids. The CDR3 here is CASGPGQGFEQYF. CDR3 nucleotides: TGTGCCAGCGGACCGGGACAGGGCTTCGAGCAGTACTTC.

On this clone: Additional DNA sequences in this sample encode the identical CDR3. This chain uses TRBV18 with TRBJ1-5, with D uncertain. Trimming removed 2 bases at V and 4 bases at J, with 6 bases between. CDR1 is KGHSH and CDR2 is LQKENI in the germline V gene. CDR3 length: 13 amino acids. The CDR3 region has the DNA TGTGCCAGCTCACCAGGTGGAAATCAGCCCCAGCATTTT. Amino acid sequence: CASSPGGNQPQHF.

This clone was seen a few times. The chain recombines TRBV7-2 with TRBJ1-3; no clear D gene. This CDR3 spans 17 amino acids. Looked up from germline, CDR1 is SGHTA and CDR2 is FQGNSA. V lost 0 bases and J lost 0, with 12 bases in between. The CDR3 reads CASSLAVWQVSGNTIYF. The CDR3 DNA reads TGTGCCAGCAGCTTAGCGGTATGGCAAGTCTCTGGAAACACCATATATTTT.

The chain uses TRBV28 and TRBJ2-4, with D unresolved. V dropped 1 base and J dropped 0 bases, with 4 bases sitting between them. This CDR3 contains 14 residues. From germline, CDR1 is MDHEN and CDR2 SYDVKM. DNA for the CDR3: TGTGCCAGCAGTTTATACGAAGCCAAAAACATTCAGTACTTC. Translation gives CASSLYEAKNIQYF.

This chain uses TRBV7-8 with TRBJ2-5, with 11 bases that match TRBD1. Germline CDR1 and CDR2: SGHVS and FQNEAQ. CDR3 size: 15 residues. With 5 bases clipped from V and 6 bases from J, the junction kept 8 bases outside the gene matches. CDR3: CASSPRTGGLKTQYF. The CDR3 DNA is TGTGCCAGCAGCCCGAGGACAGGGGGCCTGAAGACCCAGTACTTC.

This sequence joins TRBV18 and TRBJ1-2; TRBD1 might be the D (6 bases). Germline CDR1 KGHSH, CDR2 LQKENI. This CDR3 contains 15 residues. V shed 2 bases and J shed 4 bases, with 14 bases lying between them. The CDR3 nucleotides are TGTGCCAGCTCACCAAGTGAGGGGGAAGTCTATGGCTACACCTTC. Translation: CASSPSEGEVYGYTF.

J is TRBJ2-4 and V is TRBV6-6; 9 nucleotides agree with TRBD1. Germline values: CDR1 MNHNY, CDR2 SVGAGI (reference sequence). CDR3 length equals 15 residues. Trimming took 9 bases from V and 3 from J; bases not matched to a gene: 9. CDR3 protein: CARLPGQGSKNIQYF. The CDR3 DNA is TGTGCCAGGTTACCGGGACAGGGTAGCAAAAACATTCAGTACTTC.

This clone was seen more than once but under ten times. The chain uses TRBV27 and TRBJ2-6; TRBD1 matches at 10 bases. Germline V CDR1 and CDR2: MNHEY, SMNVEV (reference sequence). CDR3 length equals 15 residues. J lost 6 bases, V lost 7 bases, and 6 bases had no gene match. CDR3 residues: CASTRTGGVANVLTF. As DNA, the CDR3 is TGTGCCAGCACCCGGACAGGGGGTGTGGCCAACGTCCTGACTTTC.

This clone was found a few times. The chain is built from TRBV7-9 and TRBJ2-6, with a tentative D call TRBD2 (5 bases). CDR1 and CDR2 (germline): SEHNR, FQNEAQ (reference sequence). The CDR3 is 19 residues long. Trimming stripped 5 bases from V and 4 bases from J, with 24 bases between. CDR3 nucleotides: TGTGCCAGCAGCGTTCCCCATGATGGACCGGGATACGGGGCCAACGTCCTGACTTTC. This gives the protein CASSVPHDGPGYGANVLTF.

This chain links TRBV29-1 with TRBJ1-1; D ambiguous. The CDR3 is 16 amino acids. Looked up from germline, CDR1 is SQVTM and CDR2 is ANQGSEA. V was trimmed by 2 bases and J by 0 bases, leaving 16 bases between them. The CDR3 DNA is TGCAGCGTTGAATCCAGGAGGCTCGACATGAACACTGAAGCTTTCTTT. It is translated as CSVESRRLDMNTEAFF.

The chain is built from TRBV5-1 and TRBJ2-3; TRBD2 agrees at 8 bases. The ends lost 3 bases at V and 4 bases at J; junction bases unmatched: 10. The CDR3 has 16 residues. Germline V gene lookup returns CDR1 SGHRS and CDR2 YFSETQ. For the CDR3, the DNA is TGCGCCAGCAGCTGGGGGATAGCGGGATATTCAGATACGCAGTATTTT. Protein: CASSWGIAGYSDTQYF.